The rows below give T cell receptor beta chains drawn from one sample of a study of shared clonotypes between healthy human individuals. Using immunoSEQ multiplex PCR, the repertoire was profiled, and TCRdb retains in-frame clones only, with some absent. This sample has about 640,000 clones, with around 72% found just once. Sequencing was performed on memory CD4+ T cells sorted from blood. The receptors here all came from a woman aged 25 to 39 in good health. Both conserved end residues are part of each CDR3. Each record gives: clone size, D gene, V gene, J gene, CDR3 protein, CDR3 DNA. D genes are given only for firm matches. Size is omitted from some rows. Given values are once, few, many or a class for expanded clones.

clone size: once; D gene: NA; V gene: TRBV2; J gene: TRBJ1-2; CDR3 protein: CASSEALSRAGGYTF; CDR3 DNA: TGTGCCAGCAGTGAAGCGCTTAGCCGGGCGGGGGGCTACACCTTC
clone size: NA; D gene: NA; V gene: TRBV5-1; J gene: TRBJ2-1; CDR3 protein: CASSLGWASSYNEQFF; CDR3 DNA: TGCGCCAGCAGCTTGGGGTGGGCGAGCTCCTACAATGAGCAGTTCTTC
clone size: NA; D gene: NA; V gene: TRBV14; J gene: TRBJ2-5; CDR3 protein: CASSHPVALGETQYF; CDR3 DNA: TGTGCCAGCAGCCACCCGGTGGCCTTGGGCGAGACCCAGTACTTC
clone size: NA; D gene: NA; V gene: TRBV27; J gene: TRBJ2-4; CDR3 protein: CASSYGSGKNIQYF; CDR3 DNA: TGTGCCAGCAGTTACGGGAGTGGCAAAAACATTCAGTACTTC
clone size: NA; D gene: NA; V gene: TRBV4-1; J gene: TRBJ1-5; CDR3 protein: CASSQAAQGRNQPQHF; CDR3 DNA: TGCGCCAGCAGCCAAGCCGCACAGGGAAGGAATCAGCCCCAGCATTTT
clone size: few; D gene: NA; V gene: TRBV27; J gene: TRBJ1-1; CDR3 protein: CASSLLGTNTEAFF; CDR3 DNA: TGTGCCAGCAGTTTATTAGGCACGAACACTGAAGCTTTCTTT
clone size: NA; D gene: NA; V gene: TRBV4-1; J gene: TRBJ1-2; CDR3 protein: CASSQEDRTIYGYTF; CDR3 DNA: TGCGCCAGCAGCCAAGAGGACCGAACCATCTATGGCTACACCTTC
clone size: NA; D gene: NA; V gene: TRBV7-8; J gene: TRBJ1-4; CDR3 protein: CASSLIGANEKLFF; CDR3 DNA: TGTGCCAGCAGCTTAATCGGGGCTAATGAAAAACTGTTTTTT
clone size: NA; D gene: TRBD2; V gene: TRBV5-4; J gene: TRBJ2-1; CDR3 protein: CASSPGTSGRAHEQFF; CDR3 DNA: TGTGCCAGCAGCCCTGGGACTAGCGGGAGGGCCCATGAGCAGTTCTTC
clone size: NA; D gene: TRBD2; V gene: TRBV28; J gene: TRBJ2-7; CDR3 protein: CASSSGGLAGVSEQYF; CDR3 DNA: TGTGCCAGCAGTTCCGGGGGACTAGCGGGAGTGTCGGAGCAGTACTTC
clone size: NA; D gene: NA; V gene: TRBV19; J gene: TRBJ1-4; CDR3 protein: CASRGAATNEKLFF; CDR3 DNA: TGTGCCAGTAGGGGAGCTGCAACTAATGAAAAACTGTTTTTT
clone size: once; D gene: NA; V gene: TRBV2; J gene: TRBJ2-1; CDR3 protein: CASLLHGGNEQFF; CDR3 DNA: TGTGCCAGCTTATTACACGGGGGTAATGAGCAGTTCTTC
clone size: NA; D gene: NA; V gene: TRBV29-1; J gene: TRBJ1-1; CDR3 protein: CSVGGIGTEAFF; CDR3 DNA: TGCAGCGTCGGCGGGATCGGCACTGAAGCTTTCTTT
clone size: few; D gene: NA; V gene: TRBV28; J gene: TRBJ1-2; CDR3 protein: CASSIQDRTLNYGYTF; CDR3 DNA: TGTGCCAGCAGTATCCAGGACAGAACACTTAACTATGGCTACACCTTC
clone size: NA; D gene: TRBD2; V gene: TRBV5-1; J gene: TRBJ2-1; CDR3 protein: CASSLALAGVGEQFF; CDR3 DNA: TGCGCCAGCAGCTTGGCACTAGCGGGAGTCGGGGAGCAGTTCTTC
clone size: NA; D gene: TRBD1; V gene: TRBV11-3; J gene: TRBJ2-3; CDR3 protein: CASSLGQGAVDTQYF; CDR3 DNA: TGTGCCAGCAGCTTAGGACAGGGGGCTGTGGATACGCAGTATTTT
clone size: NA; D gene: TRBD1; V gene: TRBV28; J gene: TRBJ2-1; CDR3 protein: CASSTPGQGDDEQFF; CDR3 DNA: TGTGCCAGCAGTACCCCGGGACAGGGCGACGATGAGCAGTTCTTC
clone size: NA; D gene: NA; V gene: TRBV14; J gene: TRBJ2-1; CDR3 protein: CASSQTGTYNEQFF; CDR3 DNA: TGTGCCAGCAGCCAGACCGGTACCTACAATGAGCAGTTCTTC
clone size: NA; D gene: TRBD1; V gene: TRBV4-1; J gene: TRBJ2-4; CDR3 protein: CASSPWTGGVNIQYF; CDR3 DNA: TGCGCCAGCAGCCCCTGGACAGGGGGCGTAAACATTCAGTACTTC
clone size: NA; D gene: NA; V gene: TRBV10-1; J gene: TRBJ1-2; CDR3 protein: CASARSGPYGYTF; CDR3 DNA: TGCGCCAGCGCCAGGAGCGGGCCCTATGGCTACACCTTC
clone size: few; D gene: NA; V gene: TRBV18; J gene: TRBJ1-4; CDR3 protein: CASSPRGVNEKLFF; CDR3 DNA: TGTGCCAGCTCACCACGTGGCGTAAATGAAAAACTGTTTTTT
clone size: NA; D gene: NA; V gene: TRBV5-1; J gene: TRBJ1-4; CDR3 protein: CASSLDSSNEKLFF; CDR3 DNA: TGCGCCAGCAGCTTGGATTCGAGTAATGAAAAACTGTTTTTT
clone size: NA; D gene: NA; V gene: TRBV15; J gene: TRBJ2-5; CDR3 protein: CATSGPNPSQETQYF; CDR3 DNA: TGTGCCACCAGCGGGCCCAATCCTAGCCAAGAGACCCAGTACTTC
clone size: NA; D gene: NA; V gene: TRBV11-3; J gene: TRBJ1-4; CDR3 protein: CASSQTTATNEKLFF; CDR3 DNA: TGTGCCAGCAGCCAAACGACAGCTACTAATGAAAAACTGTTTTTT
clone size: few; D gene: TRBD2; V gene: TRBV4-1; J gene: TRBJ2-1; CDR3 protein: CASSQDPRRGASYNEQFF; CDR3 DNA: TGCGCCAGCAGCCAAGATCCAAGGCGGGGGGCCTCCTACAATGAGCAGTTCTTC
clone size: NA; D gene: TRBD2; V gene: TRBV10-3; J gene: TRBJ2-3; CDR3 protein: CAISGTSGASTDTQYF; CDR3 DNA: TGTGCCATCAGTGGGACTAGCGGTGCTAGCACAGATACGCAGTATTTT
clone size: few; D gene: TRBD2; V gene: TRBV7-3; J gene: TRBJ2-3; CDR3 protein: CASGLAVGTDTQYF; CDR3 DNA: TGTGCCAGCGGACTAGCGGTGGGCACAGATACGCAGTATTTT
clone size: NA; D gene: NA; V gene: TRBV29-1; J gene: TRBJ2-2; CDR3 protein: CSVPRPPGQNTGELFF; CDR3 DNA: TGCAGCGTCCCCCGACCGCCGGGACAGAACACCGGGGAGCTGTTTTTT
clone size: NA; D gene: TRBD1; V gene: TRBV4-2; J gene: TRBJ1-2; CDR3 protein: CASSQERTGGLGYGYTF; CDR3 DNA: TGTGCCAGCAGCCAAGAGCGGACAGGGGGCTTGGGCTATGGCTACACCTTC
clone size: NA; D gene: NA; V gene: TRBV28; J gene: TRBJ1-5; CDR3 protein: CASRLFGGPQHF; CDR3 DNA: TGTGCCAGCAGACTGTTTGGGGGTCCCCAGCATTTT
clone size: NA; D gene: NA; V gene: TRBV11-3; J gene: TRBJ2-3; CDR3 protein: CASSLGQHTQYF; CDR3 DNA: TGTGCCAGCAGCTTAGGCCAGCATACGCAGTATTTT
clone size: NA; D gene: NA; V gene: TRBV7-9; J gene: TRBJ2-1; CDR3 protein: CASSGSGASYNEQFF; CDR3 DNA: TGTGCCAGCAGCGGCTCGGGGGCATCCTACAATGAGCAGTTCTTC
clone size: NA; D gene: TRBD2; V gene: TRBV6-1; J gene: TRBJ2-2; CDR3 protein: CASSGGSPGELFF; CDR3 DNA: TGTGCCAGCAGTGGCGGGAGTCCCGGGGAGCTGTTTTTT
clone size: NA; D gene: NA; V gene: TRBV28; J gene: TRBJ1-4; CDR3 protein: CASSWGATNEKLFF; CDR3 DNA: TGTGCCAGCAGTTGGGGTGCAACTAATGAAAAACTGTTTTTT
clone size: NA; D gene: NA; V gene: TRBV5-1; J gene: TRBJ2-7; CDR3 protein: CASSLAPGSGYEQYF; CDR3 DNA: TGCGCCAGCAGCTTGGCACCGGGATCGGGCTACGAGCAGTACTTC
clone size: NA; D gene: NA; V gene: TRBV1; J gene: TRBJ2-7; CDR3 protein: CTSSQPRASGRASYEQYF; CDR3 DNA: TGCACCAGCAGCCAACCGAGGGCTAGCGGGAGGGCCTCCTACGAGCAGTACTTC
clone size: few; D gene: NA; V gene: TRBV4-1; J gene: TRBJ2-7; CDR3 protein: CASSRDQPPGGF; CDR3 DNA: TGCGCCAGCAGCCGGGACCAACCCCCGGGTGGCTTC
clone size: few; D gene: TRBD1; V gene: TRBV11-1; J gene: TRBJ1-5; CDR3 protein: CASSHGTDPDQPQHF; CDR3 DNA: TGTGCCAGCAGCCACGGGACAGATCCCGATCAGCCCCAGCATTTT
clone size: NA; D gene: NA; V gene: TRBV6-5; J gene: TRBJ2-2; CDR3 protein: CASSKTSIGSELFF; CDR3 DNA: TGTGCCAGCAGTAAAACGTCTATCGGGAGCGAGCTGTTTTTT
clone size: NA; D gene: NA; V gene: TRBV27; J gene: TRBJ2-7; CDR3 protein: CASIPGPSWTYEQYF; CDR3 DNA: TGTGCCAGCATTCCGGGCCCCTCGTGGACCTACGAGCAGTACTTC
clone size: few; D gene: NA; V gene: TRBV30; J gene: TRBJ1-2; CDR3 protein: CAWSSYRANGYTF; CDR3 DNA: TGTGCCTGGAGTTCCTACAGGGCTAATGGCTACACCTTC
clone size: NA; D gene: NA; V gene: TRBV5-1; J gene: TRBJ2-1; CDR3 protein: CASSFMYGHNEQFF; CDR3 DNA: TGCGCCAGCAGCTTTATGTACGGACACAATGAGCAGTTCTTC
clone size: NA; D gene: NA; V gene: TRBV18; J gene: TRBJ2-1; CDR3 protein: CASSPPDQLNEQFF; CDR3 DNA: TGTGCCAGCTCACCACCGGACCAGCTTAATGAGCAGTTCTTC
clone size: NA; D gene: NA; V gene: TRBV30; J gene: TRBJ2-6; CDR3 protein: CAWQGSGANVLTF; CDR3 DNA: TGTGCCTGGCAGGGTTCTGGGGCCAACGTCCTGACTTTC
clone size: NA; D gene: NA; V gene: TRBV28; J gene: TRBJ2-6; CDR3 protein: CASRSSGANVLTF; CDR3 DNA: TGTGCCAGCAGAAGCTCTGGGGCCAACGTCCTGACTTTC
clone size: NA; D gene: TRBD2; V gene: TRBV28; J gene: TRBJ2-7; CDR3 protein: CASSLSVAGGLDEQYF; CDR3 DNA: TGTGCCAGCAGCCTATCGGTAGCGGGAGGGTTGGACGAGCAGTACTTC
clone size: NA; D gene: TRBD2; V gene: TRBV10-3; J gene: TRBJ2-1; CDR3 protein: CAIGSTSGSSSYNEQFF; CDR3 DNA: TGTGCCATCGGCTCCACTAGCGGGTCGAGCTCCTACAATGAGCAGTTCTTC